This record looks at one T cell receptor beta chain sequence and its context. Its antigen is unidentified. A universal primer binding site was introduced by template switching. The final cDNA contained unique molecular identifiers. TCRdb called the 5' RACE reads again in MiXCR, with one record for every CDR3 protein. Of a few hundred thousand distinct CDR3 sequences listed, 6.5% to 9.5% are singletons. The sample belongs to a study of identical twins. Whole-study results and caveats: While abundant cord blood beta clonotypes carried fewer insertions, memory repertoires showed no such pattern.

V lost 0 bases and J 2 bases, leaving 10 bases between the germline ends. The CDR3 consists of 15 residues. The germline CDR1 and CDR2 sequences are MNHEY and SVGAGI. These data are also associated with another study on yellow fever vaccine responses in identical twins.

The sequence was obtained from a woman aged 18-29 years in good health. The sequenced sample was memory (CD45RO+) T cells sorted from blood. The V and J genes are TRBV6-5 and TRBJ1-2; D is ambiguous. For the CDR3, the DNA is TGTGCCAGCAGTTACTCGGGCAGCTTAAACTATGGCTACACCTTC. Translated, it gives CASSYSGSLNYGYTF.